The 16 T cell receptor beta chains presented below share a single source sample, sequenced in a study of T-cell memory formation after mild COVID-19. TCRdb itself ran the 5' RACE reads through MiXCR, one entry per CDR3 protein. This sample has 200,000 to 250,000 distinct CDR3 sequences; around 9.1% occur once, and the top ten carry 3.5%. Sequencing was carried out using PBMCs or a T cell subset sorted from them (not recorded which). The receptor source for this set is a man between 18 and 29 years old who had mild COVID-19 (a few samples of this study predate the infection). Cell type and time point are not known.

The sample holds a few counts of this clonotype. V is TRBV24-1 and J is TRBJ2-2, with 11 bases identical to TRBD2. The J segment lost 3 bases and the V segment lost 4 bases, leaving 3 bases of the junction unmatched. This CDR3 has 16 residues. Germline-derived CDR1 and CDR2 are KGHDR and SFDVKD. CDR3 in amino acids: CATSETTSGDTGELFF. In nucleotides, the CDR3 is TGTGCCACCAGTGAAACGACTAGCGGGGACACCGGGGAGCTGTTTTTT.

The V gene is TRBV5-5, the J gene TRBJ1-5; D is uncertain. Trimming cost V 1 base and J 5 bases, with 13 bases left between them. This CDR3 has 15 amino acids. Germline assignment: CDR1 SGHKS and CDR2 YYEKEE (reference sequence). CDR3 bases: TGTGCCAGCAGCTTGACACCCCAGGTGGATCAGCCCCAGCATTTT. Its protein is CASSLTPQVDQPQHF.

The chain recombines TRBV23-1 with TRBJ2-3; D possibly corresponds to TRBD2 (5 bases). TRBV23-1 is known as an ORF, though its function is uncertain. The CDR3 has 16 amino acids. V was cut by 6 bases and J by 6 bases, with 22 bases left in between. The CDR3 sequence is CASRYARTPGEDTQYF. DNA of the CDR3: TGCGCCAGCAGGTACGCCCGGACTCCCGGAGAGGATACGCAGTATTTT.

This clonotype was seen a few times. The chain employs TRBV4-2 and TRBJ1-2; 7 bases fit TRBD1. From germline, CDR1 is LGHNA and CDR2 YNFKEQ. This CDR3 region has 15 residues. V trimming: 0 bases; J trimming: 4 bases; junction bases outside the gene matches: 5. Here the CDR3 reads CASSQDTGATYGYTF. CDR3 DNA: TGTGCCAGCAGCCAAGATACAGGGGCTACCTATGGCTACACCTTC.

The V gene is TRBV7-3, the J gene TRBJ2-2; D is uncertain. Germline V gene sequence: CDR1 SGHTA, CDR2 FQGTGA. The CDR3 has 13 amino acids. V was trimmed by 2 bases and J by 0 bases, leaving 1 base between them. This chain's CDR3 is CASSLSNTGELFF. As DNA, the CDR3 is TGTGCCAGCAGCTTATCGAACACCGGGGAGCTGTTTTTT.

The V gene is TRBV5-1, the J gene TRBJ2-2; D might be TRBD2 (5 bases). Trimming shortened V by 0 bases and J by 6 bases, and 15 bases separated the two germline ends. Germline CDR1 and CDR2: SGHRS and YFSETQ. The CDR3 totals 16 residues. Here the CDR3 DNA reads TGCGCCAGCAGCTTGGCCCTGGACCGAGGGTCCGGGGAGCTGTTTTTT. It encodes CASSLALDRGSGELFF.

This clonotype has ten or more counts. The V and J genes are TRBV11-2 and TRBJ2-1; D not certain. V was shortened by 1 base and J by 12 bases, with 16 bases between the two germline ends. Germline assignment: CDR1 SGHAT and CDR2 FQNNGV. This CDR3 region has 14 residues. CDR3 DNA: TGTGCCAGCAGCTTAGGAGACTTCACCTCCGGGCAGTTCTTC. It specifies CASSLGDFTSGQFF.

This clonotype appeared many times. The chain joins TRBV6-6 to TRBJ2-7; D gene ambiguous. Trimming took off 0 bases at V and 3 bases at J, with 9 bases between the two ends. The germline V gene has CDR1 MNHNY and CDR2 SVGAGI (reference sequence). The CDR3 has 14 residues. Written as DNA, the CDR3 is TGTGCCAGCAGTTACTCTTCCTATAACTACGAGCAGTACGTC. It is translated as CASSYSSYNYEQYV.

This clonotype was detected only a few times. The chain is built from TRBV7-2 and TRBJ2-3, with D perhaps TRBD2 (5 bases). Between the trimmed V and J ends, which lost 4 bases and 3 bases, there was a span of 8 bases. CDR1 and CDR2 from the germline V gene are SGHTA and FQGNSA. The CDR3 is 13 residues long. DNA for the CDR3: TGTGCCAGCAGCTCGCGGGTGACAGATACGCAGTATTTT. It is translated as CASSSRVTDTQYF.

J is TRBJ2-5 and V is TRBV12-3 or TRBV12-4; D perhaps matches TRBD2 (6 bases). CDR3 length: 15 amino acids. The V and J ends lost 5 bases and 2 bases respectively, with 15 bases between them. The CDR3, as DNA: TGTGCCAGCAGTCCTAGCGTGGGGTGGCAAGAGACCCAGTACTTC. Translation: CASSPSVGWQETQYF.

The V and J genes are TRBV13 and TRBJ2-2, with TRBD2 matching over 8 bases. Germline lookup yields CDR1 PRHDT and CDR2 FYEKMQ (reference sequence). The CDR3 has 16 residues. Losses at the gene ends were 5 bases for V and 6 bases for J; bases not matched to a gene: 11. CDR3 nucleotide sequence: TGTGCCAGCAGCCGCTGGTCCAGCGGGAGCGCCGGGGAGCTGTTTTTT. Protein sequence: CASSRWSSGSAGELFF.

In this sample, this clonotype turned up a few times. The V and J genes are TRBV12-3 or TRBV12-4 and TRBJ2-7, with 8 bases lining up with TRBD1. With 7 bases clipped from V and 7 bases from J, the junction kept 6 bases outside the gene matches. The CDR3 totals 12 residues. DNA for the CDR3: TGTGCCAGCAAACGACAGGGGTGGGAGCAGTACTTC. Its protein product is CASKRQGWEQYF.

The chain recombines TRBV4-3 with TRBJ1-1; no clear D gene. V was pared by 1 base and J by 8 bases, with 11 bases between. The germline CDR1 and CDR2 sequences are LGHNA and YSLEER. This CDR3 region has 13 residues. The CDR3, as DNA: TGCGCCAGCAGCCAAGTGGCTTATCAAGAAGCTTTCTTT. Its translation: CASSQVAYQEAFF.

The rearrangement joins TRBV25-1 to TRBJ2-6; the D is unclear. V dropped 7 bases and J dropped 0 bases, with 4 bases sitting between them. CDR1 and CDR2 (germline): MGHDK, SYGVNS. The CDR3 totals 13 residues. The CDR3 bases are TGTGCCAGCATGATCTCTGGGGCCAACGTCCTGACTTTC. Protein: CASMISGANVLTF.

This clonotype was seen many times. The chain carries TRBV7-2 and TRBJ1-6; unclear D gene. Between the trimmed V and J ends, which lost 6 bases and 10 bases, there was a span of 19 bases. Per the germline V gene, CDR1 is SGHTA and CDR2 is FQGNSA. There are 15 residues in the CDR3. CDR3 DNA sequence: TGTGCCAGCAGTCGGGCCTCACTAGGCGGATCACCCCTCCACTTT. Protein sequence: CASSRASLGGSPLHF.

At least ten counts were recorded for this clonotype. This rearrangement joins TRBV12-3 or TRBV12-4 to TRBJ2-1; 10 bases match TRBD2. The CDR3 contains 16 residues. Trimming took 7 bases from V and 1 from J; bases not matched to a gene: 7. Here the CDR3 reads CASNPRAGGSYNEQFF. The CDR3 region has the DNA TGTGCCAGCAACCCTCGAGCGGGGGGGTCCTACAATGAGCAGTTCTTC.